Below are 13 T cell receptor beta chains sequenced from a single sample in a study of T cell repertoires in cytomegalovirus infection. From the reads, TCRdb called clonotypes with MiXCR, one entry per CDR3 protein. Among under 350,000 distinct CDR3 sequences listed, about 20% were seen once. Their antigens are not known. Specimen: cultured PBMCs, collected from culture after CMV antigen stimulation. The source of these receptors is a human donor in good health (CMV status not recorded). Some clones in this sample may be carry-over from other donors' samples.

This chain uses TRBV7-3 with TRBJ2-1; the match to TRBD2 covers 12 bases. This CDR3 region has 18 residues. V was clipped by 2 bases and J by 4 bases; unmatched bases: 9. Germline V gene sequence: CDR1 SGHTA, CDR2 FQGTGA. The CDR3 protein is CASSLSVGLAGIYNEQFF. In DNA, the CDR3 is TGTGCCAGCAGCTTATCAGTAGGACTAGCGGGAATTTACAATGAGCAGTTCTTC.

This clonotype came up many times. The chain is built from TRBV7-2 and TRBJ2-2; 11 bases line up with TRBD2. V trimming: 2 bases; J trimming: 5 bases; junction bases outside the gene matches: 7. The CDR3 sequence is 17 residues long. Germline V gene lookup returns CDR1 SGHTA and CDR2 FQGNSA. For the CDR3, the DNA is TGTGCCAGCAGCTTATCGTTGGCTAGCGGGAGGACCGGGGAGCTGTTTTTT. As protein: CASSLSLASGRTGELFF. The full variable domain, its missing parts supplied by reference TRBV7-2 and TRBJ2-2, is GAGVSQSPSNKVTEKGKDVELRCDPISGHTALYWYRQSLGQGLEFLIYFQGNSAPDKSGLPSDRFSAERTGGSVSTLTIQRTQQEDSAVYLCASSLSLASGRTGELFFGEGSRLTVL.

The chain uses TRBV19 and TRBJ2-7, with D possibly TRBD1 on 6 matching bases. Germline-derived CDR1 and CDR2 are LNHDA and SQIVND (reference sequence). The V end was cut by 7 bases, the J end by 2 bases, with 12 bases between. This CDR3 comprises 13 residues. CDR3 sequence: CASTRQAPYEQYV. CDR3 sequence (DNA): TGTGCCAGTACAAGACAGGCCCCCTACGAGCAGTACGTC.

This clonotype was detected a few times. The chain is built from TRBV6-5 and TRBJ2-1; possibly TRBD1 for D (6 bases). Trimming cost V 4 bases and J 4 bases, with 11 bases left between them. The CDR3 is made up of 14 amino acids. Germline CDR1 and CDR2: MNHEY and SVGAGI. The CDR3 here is CASSSEDRYNEQFF. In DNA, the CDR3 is TGTGCCAGCAGTTCGGAGGACAGATACAATGAGCAGTTCTTC.

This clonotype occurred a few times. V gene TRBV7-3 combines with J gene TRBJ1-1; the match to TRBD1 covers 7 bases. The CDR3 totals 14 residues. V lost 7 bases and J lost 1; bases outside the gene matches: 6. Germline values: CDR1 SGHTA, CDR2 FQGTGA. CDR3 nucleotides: TGTGCCAGCATTTGGACAGGAACGAACACTGAAGCTTTCTTT. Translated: CASIWTGTNTEAFF.

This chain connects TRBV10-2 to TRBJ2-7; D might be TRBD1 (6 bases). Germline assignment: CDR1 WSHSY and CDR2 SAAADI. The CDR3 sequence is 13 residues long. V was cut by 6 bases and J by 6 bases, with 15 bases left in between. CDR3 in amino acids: CASSGQGSGEQYV. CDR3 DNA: TGCGCCAGCAGCGGGCAGGGGAGTGGCGAGCAGTACGTC.

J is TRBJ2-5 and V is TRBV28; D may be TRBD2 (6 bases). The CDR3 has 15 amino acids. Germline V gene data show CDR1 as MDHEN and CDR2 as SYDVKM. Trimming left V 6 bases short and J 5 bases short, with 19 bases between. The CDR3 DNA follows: TGTGCCAGCAGAATAAACGGGGGTCCTCGTGAGACCCAGTACTTC. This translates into CASRINGGPRETQYF. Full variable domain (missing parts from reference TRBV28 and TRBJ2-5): DVKVTQSSRYLVKRTGEKVFLECVQDMDHENMFWYRQDPGLGLRLIYFSYDVKMKEKGDIPEGYSVSREKKERFSLILESASTNQTSMYLCASRINGGPRETQYFGPGTRLLVL.

CDR3 residues: CASSLHRDNGGYTF. The CDR3, as DNA: TGTGCCAGCAGTTTACACAGGGACAACGGTGGCTACACCTTC. The chain carries TRBV12-3 or TRBV12-4 and TRBJ1-2, with a tentative D call TRBD1 (6 bases). The CDR3 consists of 14 residues. The ends were cut back, 2 bases at V and 7 bases at J, with 14 bases in the middle.

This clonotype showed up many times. The CDR3, as DNA: TGTGCCAGCAGCTTAGCTCCAGGGAGCAACACTGAAGCTTTCTTT. This codes for CASSLAPGSNTEAFF. J is TRBJ1-1 and V is TRBV7-2; TRBD1 might be the D (5 bases). V was cut by 0 bases and J by 2 bases, with 10 bases left in between. The CDR3 is 15 amino acids. Germline V gene lookup returns CDR1 SGHTA and CDR2 FQGNSA. The whole variable domain, remainder taken from reference TRBV7-2 and TRBJ1-1, is GAGVSQSPSNKVTEKGKDVELRCDPISGHTALYWYRQSLGQGLEFLIYFQGNSAPDKSGLPSDRFSAERTGGSVSTLTIQRTQQEDSAVYLCASSLAPGSNTEAFFGQGTRLTVV.

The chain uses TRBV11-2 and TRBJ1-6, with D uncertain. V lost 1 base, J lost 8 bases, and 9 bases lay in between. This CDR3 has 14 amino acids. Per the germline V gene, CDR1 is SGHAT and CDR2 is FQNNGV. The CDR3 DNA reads TGTGCCAGCAGCTTAGCCGGGGAGCATTCACCCCTCCACTTT. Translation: CASSLAGEHSPLHF.

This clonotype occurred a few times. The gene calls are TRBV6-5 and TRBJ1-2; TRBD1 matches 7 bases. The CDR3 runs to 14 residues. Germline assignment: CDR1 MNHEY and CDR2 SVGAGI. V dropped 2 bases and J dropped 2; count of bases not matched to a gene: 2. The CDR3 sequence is CASSYRGRNYGYTF. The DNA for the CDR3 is TGTGCCAGCAGTTACAGGGGGCGGAACTATGGCTACACCTTC.

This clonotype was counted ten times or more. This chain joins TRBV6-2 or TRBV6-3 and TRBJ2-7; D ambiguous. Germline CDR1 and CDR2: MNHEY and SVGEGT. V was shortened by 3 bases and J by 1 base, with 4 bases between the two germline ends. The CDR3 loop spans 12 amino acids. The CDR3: CASSYASYEQYF. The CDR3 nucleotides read TGTGCCAGCAGTTATGCGTCCTACGAGCAGTACTTC.

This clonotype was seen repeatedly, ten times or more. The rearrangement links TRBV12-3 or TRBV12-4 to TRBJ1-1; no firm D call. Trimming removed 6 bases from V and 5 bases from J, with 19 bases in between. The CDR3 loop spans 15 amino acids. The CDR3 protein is CASSYREIPGTEAFF. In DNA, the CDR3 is TGTGCCAGCAGCTACCGAGAGATACCGGGGACTGAAGCTTTCTTT.